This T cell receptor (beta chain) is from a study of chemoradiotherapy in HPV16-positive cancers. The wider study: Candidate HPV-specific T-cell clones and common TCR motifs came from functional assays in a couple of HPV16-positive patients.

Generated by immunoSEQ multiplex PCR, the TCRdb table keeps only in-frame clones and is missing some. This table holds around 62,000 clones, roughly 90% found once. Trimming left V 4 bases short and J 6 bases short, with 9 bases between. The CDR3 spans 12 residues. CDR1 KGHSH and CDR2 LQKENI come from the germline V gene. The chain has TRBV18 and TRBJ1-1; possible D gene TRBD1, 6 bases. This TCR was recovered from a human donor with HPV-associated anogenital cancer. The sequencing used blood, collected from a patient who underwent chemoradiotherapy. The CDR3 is CASSLQGSEAFF. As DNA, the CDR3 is TGTGCCAGCTCACTACAGGGATCTGAAGCTTTCTTT.